These 14 T cell receptor beta chains came from one sample sequenced in a study of human T cells and chemical hapten exposure. One entry per CDR3 protein results from TCRdb running MiXCR on the RACE reads. The sample yields 95,000 or so distinct CDR3 sequences, over 10% seen once. Time point specified: patch test 2, 6 weeks after DPC sensitization. The treatment was: therapeutic diphenylcyclopropenone sensitization with weekly scalp DPC. The starting material was whole blood, obtained in connection with sensitization to the hapten diphenylcyclopropenone (DPC). These receptor sequences come from a woman in her thirties or forties with alopecia areata. Some clones in this sample may be carry-over from other donors' samples.

V is TRBV20-1 and J is TRBJ2-1; D unresolved. V lost 0 bases and J lost 5, with 11 bases in between. Germline V lookup: CDR1 DFQATT, CDR2 SNEGSKA (reference sequence). This CDR3 region has 14 residues. As DNA, the CDR3 is TGCAGTGCTAGAGATATTCTAGACCACAATGAGCAGTTCTTC. It translates to CSARDILDHNEQFF.

This clonotype was detected many times. This chain joins TRBV28 and TRBJ1-1, with D perhaps TRBD1 (6 bases). This CDR3 is built from 15 residues. Germline V gene data show CDR1 as MDHEN and CDR2 as SYDVKM. Trimming pared 2 bases from V and 1 base from J, leaving 11 bases between. CDR3 sequence reads: CASSLMGARNTEAFF. CDR3 DNA: TGTGCCAGCAGTTTAATGGGGGCAAGGAACACTGAAGCTTTCTTT.

Ten or more counts support this clonotype. The rearrangement uses TRBV7-9 and TRBJ2-3; TRBD1 matches 8 bases. The CDR3 consists of 14 residues. Germline V gene data show CDR1 as SEHNR and CDR2 as FQNEAQ (reference sequence). J lost 4 bases, V lost 6 bases, and 6 bases had no gene match. The CDR3 coding sequence is TGTGCCAGCAGACAGACAGGGGCGTCAGATACGCAGTATTTT. Translating it yields CASRQTGASDTQYF.

The genes are TRBV7-2 and TRBJ2-5; 13 bases map to TRBD2. This CDR3 is built from 16 residues. V lost 5 bases, J lost 9 bases, and 12 bases stayed unmatched. Germline values: CDR1 SGHTA, CDR2 FQGNSA. CDR3 sequence reads: CASSRGLAGTRWAQYF. Here the CDR3 DNA reads TGTGCCAGCAGCCGGGGACTAGCGGGAACCCGCTGGGCCCAGTACTTC.

This clonotype was recorded at least ten times. The genes are TRBV13 and TRBJ2-7, with 8 positions matching TRBD2. The CDR3 consists of 15 residues. V lost 5 bases to trimming and J lost 3 bases; unmatched junction nucleotides: 9. The germline V gene encodes CDR1 PRHDT and CDR2 FYEKMQ (reference sequence). CDR3 nucleotides: TGTGCCAGCAGCCTGCTTAGCGGGAAAGACTACGAGCAGTACTTC. Its translation is CASSLLSGKDYEQYF. The full variable domain, completed using reference TRBV13 and TRBJ2-7, is AAGVIQSPRHLIKEKRETATLKCYPIPRHDTVYWYQQGPGQDPQFLISFYEKMQSDKGSIPDRFSAQQFSDYHSELNMSSLELGDSALYFCASSLLSGKDYEQYFGPGTRLTVT.

This chain connects TRBV29-1 to TRBJ2-5; a weak D match, TRBD1 (5 bases). CDR1 and CDR2 from the germline V gene are SQVTM and ANQGSEA. This CDR3 region has 13 residues. V lost 3 bases and J 4 bases, leaving 12 bases between the germline ends. The chain's CDR3 is CSVDSRARETQYF. CDR3 sequence (DNA): TGCAGCGTTGACAGCAGGGCTCGAGAGACCCAGTACTTC.

Many counts were recorded for this clonotype. The chain has TRBV6-5 and TRBJ2-7; TRBD1 aligns across 12 bases. CDR3 length: 14 residues. Germline CDR1 and CDR2: MNHEY and SVGAGI. Germline trimming cut 5 bases from V and 9 bases from J; bases unmatched to any gene: 8. The CDR3 DNA sequence: TGTGCCAGCAGTCGGGACAGGGGGCGCCGCGGGCAGTACTTC. It specifies CASSRDRGRRGQYF.

V and J are TRBV6-6 and TRBJ2-1, with D perhaps matching TRBD2 (6 bases). From germline, CDR1 is MNHNY and CDR2 SVGAGI (reference sequence). CDR3 length equals 16 residues. The V end lost 6 bases, the J end lost 0 bases, and 15 bases lay between the germline ends. In DNA form, the CDR3 reads TGTGCCAGCAGGGGGAACCTCGGGAGCTCCTACAATGAGCAGTTCTTC. It specifies CASRGNLGSSYNEQFF.

This clonotype was observed many times. The V and J genes are TRBV9 and TRBJ2-2, with D perhaps TRBD1 (6 bases). CDR3 length: 19 residues. V shed 4 bases and J shed 0 bases, with 22 bases lying between them. The germline gives CDR1 SGDLS, CDR2 YYNGEE. Here the CDR3 DNA reads TGTGCCAGCAGCACGTGGATTGACAGGAAGGGACCGAACACCGGGGAGCTGTTTTTT. This encodes CASSTWIDRKGPNTGELFF.

This clonotype has a handful of counts. V and J are TRBV5-1 and TRBJ1-1; D possibly corresponds to TRBD1 (6 bases). The CDR3 extends over 14 amino acids. Trimming removed 1 base from V and 8 bases from J, with 15 bases in between. Looked up from germline, CDR1 is SGHRS and CDR2 is YFSETQ. Here the CDR3 DNA reads TGCGCCAGCAGCTTGTACCAGGGGTACGCAGAAGCTTTCTTT. Its protein is CASSLYQGYAEAFF.

This clonotype showed up just a few times. The V call is TRBV3-1, the J call TRBJ2-7, with 7 bases that match TRBD2. J was trimmed by 2 bases and V by 2 bases; bases with no gene match: 9. Germline loops: CDR1 LGHDT, CDR2 YNNKEL (reference sequence). CDR3 size: 16 residues. This CDR3 reads CASSQFLSGGTYEQYF. The CDR3, as DNA: TGTGCCAGCAGCCAATTTCTCTCCGGGGGGACCTACGAGCAGTACTTC.

The V call is TRBV20-1, the J call TRBJ1-1, with D possibly being TRBD1 (6 bases). V dropped 0 bases and J dropped 0 bases, with 14 bases sitting between them. CDR3 size: 16 residues. Germline V gives CDR1 DFQATT, CDR2 SNEGSKA (reference sequence). CDR3 in DNA: TGCAGTGCTAGAGAAGGGGGGGCGCGGATGAACACTGAAGCTTTCTTT. This encodes CSAREGGARMNTEAFF.

There are many counts of this clonotype. One end of the junction is discordant with germline, which a read error may explain. The chain is built from TRBV12-3 or TRBV12-4 and TRBJ2-4, with TRBD2 matching 7 bases. The CDR3 length is 15 residues. The CDR3 sequence is CASNLSGGAKNIQYF. CDR3 DNA sequence: TGTGCCAGCAATTTATCGGGGGGAGCCAAAAACATTCAGTACTTC.

The table lists this clonotype with many counts. The germline gene is not matched at one end of the junction; a read error may be the cause. J is TRBJ2-3 and V is TRBV12-3 or TRBV12-4, with no clear D. This CDR3 is built from 9 residues. CDR3 nucleotides: TGTGCCAGCAGGTTCGCTCTTTTTTTT. It encodes CASRFALFF.